This T cell receptor beta chain was identified during a study of T-cell reconstitution after alpha-beta-depleted transplantation in children. The TCRbeta library was prepared with unique molecular identifiers. MiXCR was run by TCRdb on the PCR reads, yielding one entry per CDR3 protein. The sample consists of about 830,000 distinct CDR3 sequences, around 15% of them appearing once. This clonotype was observed a handful of times. Material: PBMCs, mostly from graft donor cells, obtained 360 days after TCRalphabeta/CD19-depleted stem cell transplant. The receptor comes from a male patient younger than 18 who had a stem cell transplant for acute lymphoblastic leukemia, so the T cells may come from the graft donor.

This CDR3 reads CASSLVPTPHEQYF. CDR3 coding DNA: TGTGCCAGCAGTTTAGTCCCTACTCCCCACGAGCAGTACTTC. The rearrangement uses TRBV27 and TRBJ2-7; D uncertain. Germline loops: CDR1 MNHEY, CDR2 SMNVEV (reference sequence). The CDR3 runs to 14 residues. Trimming took off 2 bases at V and 5 bases at J, with 13 bases between the two ends.